This T cell receptor (beta chain) is from a study of T cell responses to AZD1222 COVID-19 vaccine. Study conclusions and caveats: Nearly half of unique spike-specific TCRs reportedly avoided B.1.351 and B.1.1.7 mutated regions. There were mostly white British donors and more females than males, and clonal diversity was possibly underestimated. Just a handful of people given AZD1222 tested seropositive at baseline. Vaccine-associated CD4 TCRs ranged over spike, dominating at 160-218 and 743-854.

V gave up 4 bases and J gave up 7 bases, with 17 bases separating them. The CDR3 consists of 14 residues. Germline loops: CDR1 SGHVS, CDR2 FQNEAQ. Concerning this clone itself: Its cognate antigen is unknown.

The data were produced by immunoSEQ multiplex PCR, yet TCRdb's version contains in-frame clones alone and is incomplete. The sample includes around 95,000 clones, 80% to 90% of them seen just once. The clonotype was recovered from an adult in good health. The sequenced sample was peripheral blood, obtained on day 0 of AZD1222 vaccination. The rearrangement links TRBV7-8 to TRBJ2-7, with D possibly TRBD1 on 6 matching bases. The CDR3 loop is CASSSQGRRGEQYF. The CDR3 coding sequence is TGTGCCAGCAGCTCGCAGGGACGAAGGGGGGAGCAGTACTTC.